This T cell receptor beta chain comes out of a study of beta chain features in type 1 diabetes. Study-wide results and caveats: VDJ junctions from patients with type 1 diabetes contained fewer insertions and more deletions. There was a moderate but significant shortening of TCRB CDR3s in all four CD4+ subsets of Type 1 diabetes patients.

With respect to this clone: Antigen unknown.

Germline lookup yields CDR1 MNHEY and CDR2 SMNVEV (reference sequence). This CDR3 is 21 amino acids long. The ends were cut back, 0 bases at V and 4 bases at J, with 25 bases in the middle. Expressed TCRB transcripts were sequenced, since all the RNA that had been isolated was reverse transcribed. It was found that naive, central memory and regulatory T cell samples averaged about 3.57 million reads. TCRdb's copy holds only in-frame clones and misses some; the assay was immunoSEQ multiplex PCR. The table shows around 400,000 clones, with more than 13% occurring only once. This TCR was sampled from a woman between 18 and 30 years old in good health. The rearrangement joins TRBV27 to TRBJ2-6; a possible D gene is TRBD2 (5 bases). Sequencing was performed on naive CD4+ T cells from blood. The CDR3 protein is CASSLSFVGERYGLGANVLTF. Written as DNA, the CDR3 is TGTGCCAGCAGTTTATCTTTTGTCGGGGAACGTTACGGATTGGGGGCCAACGTCCTGACTTTC. The complete variable domain, with remaining parts taken from reference TRBV27 and TRBJ2-6, reads EAQVTQNPRYLITVTGKKLTVTCSQNMNHEYMSWYRQDPGLGLRQIYYSMNVEVTDKGDVPEGYKVSRKEKRNFPLILESPSPNQTSLYFCASSLSFVGERYGLGANVLTFGAGSRLTVL.